This T cell receptor beta chain was sequenced in a study of Graves' ophthalmopathy and Graves' hyperthyroidism. Where ophthalmopathy was present, donors had moderate-to-severe activity, CAS ≥3, NOSPECS ≥4 and duration under 3 months. Pregnancy or lactation, uncontrolled infections and other autoimmune diseases were grounds for excluding patients. Orbital computed tomography, together with clinical symptoms, serum thyroxine, TRAb and thyroid ultrasound, was used for diagnosis. PBMCs stemmed from 7.5 to 10 ml of fresh peripheral blood. Between the trimmed V and J ends, which lost 2 bases and 1 base, there was a span of 5 bases. From germline, CDR1 is SNHLY and CDR2 FYNNEI. CDR3 length: 13 amino acids. TCR beta CDR3 regions were amplified from RNA transcripts. An initial RT-PCR round employing HTBI primers preceded a second-round multiplex PCR. TCRdb called the multiplex PCR reads again in MiXCR, with one record for every CDR3 protein. The table has approximately 460,000 distinct CDR3 sequences, 13% to 15% seen once.

This clonotype was seen ten or more times. The receptor's source is a woman aged 30 to 39 with Graves' ophthalmopathy. This chain uses TRBV2 with TRBJ1-2; D is unclear. The sequenced sample was blood. The CDR3 coding sequence is TGTGCCAGCAGTGAACATGGTAACTATGGCTACACCTTC. It encodes CASSEHGNYGYTF.